Each of the 32 T cell receptor beta chains below was sequenced from the same sample in a study of Graves' ophthalmopathy and Graves' hyperthyroidism. Amplification of TCR beta CDR3 regions used RNA transcripts. HTBI primers primed a first-round RT-PCR, and a second-round multiplex PCR followed. MiXCR, applied by TCRdb to the multiplex PCR reads, yields one record per CDR3 protein. Here the sample spans fewer than 650,000 distinct CDR3 sequences, 22% being singletons. Sequenced input: peripheral blood. The receptors were sampled from a woman aged 18-29 years with stable Graves' hyperthyroidism. Some clones in this sample may be carry-over from other donors' samples.

This clonotype was seen only a few times. The V gene is TRBV6-1, the J gene TRBJ1-1; unclear D gene. The CDR3 runs to 12 residues. Trimming cost V 4 bases and J 6 bases, with 9 bases left between them. The germline V gene has CDR1 MNHNS and CDR2 SASEGT. The CDR3 sequence is CASSGLEAEAFF. CDR3 nucleotides: TGTGCCAGCAGTGGGTTGGAGGCTGAAGCTTTCTTT.

This clonotype was detected many times. This chain links TRBV7-3 with TRBJ2-2; D call uncertain. The V gene's germline CDR1 is SGHTA and CDR2 FQGTGA. V shed 5 bases and J shed 2 bases, with 12 bases lying between them. This CDR3 has 15 residues. The CDR3, as DNA: TGTGCCAGCAGCCATCCGGGTCTCAACACCGGGGAGCTGTTTTTT. This codes for CASSHPGLNTGELFF. The variable domain in full, completed from reference TRBV7-3 and TRBJ2-2, reads GAGVSQTPSNKVTEKGKYVELRCDPISGHTALYWYRQSLGQGPEFLIYFQGTGAADDSGLPNDRFFAVRPEGSVSTLKIQRTERGDSAVYLCASSHPGLNTGELFFGEGSRLTVL.

The sample holds many counts of this clonotype. This chain connects TRBV6-2 or TRBV6-3 to TRBJ2-7; no clear D. The CDR3 has 15 amino acids. Trimming removed 2 bases from V and 6 bases from J, with 17 bases in between. Germline CDR1 is MNHEY and CDR2 is SVGEGT. Here the CDR3 reads CASSYEENPSGEQYF. The CDR3 nucleotides read TGTGCCAGCAGTTACGAGGAAAACCCTTCGGGCGAGCAGTACTTC.

The sample holds many counts of this clonotype. The gene calls are TRBV7-3 and TRBJ1-1; D is uncertain. Germline V gives CDR1 SGHTA, CDR2 FQGTGA. The V gene lost 5 bases and the J gene lost 4 bases, with 11 bases spanning the gap. This CDR3 contains 13 residues. CDR3 sequence: CASSPKLGTEAFF. Here the CDR3 DNA reads TGTGCCAGCAGCCCGAAATTGGGCACTGAAGCTTTCTTT.

This clonotype is labeled large. This sequence joins TRBV6-1 and TRBJ2-7; weak D call: TRBD1 (6 bases). The CDR3 covers 14 residues. V gave up 3 bases and J gave up 2 bases, with 11 bases separating them. CDR1 MNHNS and CDR2 SASEGT come from the germline V gene. For the CDR3, the DNA is TGTGCCAGCAGTGATACCGCAGGGGCCTACGAGCAGTACTTC. Amino acid sequence: CASSDTAGAYEQYF.

This clonotype has ten or more counts. V usage is TRBV7-4 and J usage is TRBJ2-7; TRBD1 agrees at 10 bases. This CDR3 comprises 15 residues. V lost 5 bases to trimming and J lost 2 bases; unmatched junction nucleotides: 6. Per germline, CDR1 SGHVT and CDR2 SQSDAQ. The CDR3 sequence: CASSPGTGDTYEQYF. In DNA, the CDR3 is TGTGCCAGCAGCCCCGGGACAGGGGACACCTACGAGCAGTACTTC. Looking up the rest from reference TRBV7-4 and TRBJ2-7 gives the full variable domain: GAGVSQSPRYKVAKRGRDVALRCDSISGHVTLYWYRQTLGQGSEVLTYSQSDAQRDKSGRPSGRFSAERPERSVSTLKIQRTEQGDSAVYLCASSPGTGDTYEQYFGPGTRLTVT.

This clonotype was observed at least ten times. The chain joins TRBV19 to TRBJ1-1, with unresolved D. Germline CDR1 reads LNHDA; CDR2 reads SQIVND (reference sequence). Trimming took 5 bases from V and 8 from J, leaving 12 bases between them. This CDR3 is built from 12 residues. For the CDR3, the DNA is TGTGCCAGTAGTTCCACGGGAGGGGAAGCTTTCTTT. Protein sequence: CASSSTGGEAFF.

The chain's CDR3 is CASSWTSSSYEQYF. Here the CDR3 DNA reads TGTGCCAGCAGTTGGACTTCCAGCTCCTACGAGCAGTACTTC. This sequence joins TRBV6-5 and TRBJ2-7, with TRBD2 as a possible D gene (5 bases). Germline assignment: CDR1 MNHEY and CDR2 SVGAGI. Trimming left V 4 bases short and J 0 bases short, with 10 bases between. CDR3 length equals 14 residues.

The chain recombines TRBV6-2 or TRBV6-3 with TRBJ2-5; TRBD1 matches 9 bases. The CDR3 runs 13 residues. The germline CDR1 and CDR2 sequences are MNHEY and SVGEGT. With 11 bases clipped from V and 2 bases from J, the junction kept 6 bases outside the gene matches. CDR3 nucleotide sequence: TGTGCCCATGGGGACAGGGAACAAGAGACCCAGTACTTC. This translates into CAHGDREQETQYF.

Details on this clonotype: A much larger clonotype is one base distant, so this may be a read error. The conserved closing phenylalanine or tryptophan is absent in this CDR3, likely reflecting a read error. The chain links TRBV6-1 to TRBJ1-5; D perhaps matches TRBD1 (6 bases). V lost 6 bases to trimming and J lost 7 bases, with 16 bases between them. Germline CDR1 is MNHNS and CDR2 is SASEGT. CDR3 length equals 14 residues. This CDR3 reads CASSSLQGAQPQHL. CDR3 DNA sequence: TGTGCCAGCAGCAGCCTACAGGGAGCGCAGCCCCAGCATTTG.

V and J are TRBV6-1 and TRBJ1-2, with a possible D match to TRBD1 (6 bases). The V gene's germline CDR1 is MNHNS and CDR2 SASEGT. CDR3 length equals 14 residues. Trimming shortened V by 5 bases and J by 4 bases, and 14 bases separated the two germline ends. CDR3 residues: CASSKQGATYGYTF. The CDR3 bases are TGTGCCAGCAGTAAACAGGGAGCGACCTATGGCTACACCTTC.

There are many counts of this clonotype. The rearrangement uses TRBV28 and TRBJ1-6; TRBD1 aligns across 8 bases. V dropped 8 bases and J dropped 7; count of bases not matched to a gene: 10. The germline gives CDR1 MDHEN, CDR2 SYDVKM. CDR3 length: 15 amino acids. CDR3 region: CASSQWDRINSPLHF. The CDR3 DNA reads TGTGCCAGCTCCCAATGGGACAGGATCAATTCACCCCTCCACTTT.

This clonotype was observed a few times. The chain has TRBV9 and TRBJ2-3; TRBD2 agrees at 9 bases. V lost 6 bases, J lost 2 bases, and 10 bases stayed unmatched. Germline V gene sequence: CDR1 SGDLS, CDR2 YYNGEE. This CDR3 is built from 16 residues. The CDR3 region has the DNA TGTGCCAGCAACCCTGGGCTAGCGGGGACCACAGATACGCAGTATTTT. Residues: CASNPGLAGTTDTQYF.

The gene calls are TRBV7-8 and TRBJ1-2; 8 bases align to TRBD1. Per germline, CDR1 SGHVS and CDR2 FQNEAQ. Trimming cost V 2 bases and J 1 base; bases outside gene matches: 9. The CDR3 covers 17 residues. CDR3 sequence (DNA): TGTGCCAGCAGCTTAACCGGCATGACAGGGGTTAACTATGGCTACACCTTC. Translating gives CASSLTGMTGVNYGYTF.

The J gene is TRBJ2-7, the V gene TRBV6-2 or TRBV6-3; 7 nucleotides match TRBD2. Trimming cost V 2 bases and J 7 bases; bases outside gene matches: 5. In germline, CDR1 is MNHEY, CDR2 SVGEGT. This CDR3 contains 13 residues. CDR3 sequence (DNA): TGTGCCAGCAGTTACGGACTAGTTATTGAGCAGTACTTC. Translation gives CASSYGLVIEQYF.

At least ten counts were recorded for this clonotype. The rearrangement links TRBV7-6 to TRBJ2-7; TRBD2 matches at 8 bases. V shed 1 base, J shed 5 bases, and the junction held 7 bases outside the gene matches. The CDR3 consists of 15 residues. Germline values: CDR1 SGHVS, CDR2 FNYEAQ. CDR3 in amino acids: CASSLGGGRWNEQYF. The CDR3 DNA follows: TGTGCCAGCAGCTTAGGAGGCGGGAGGTGGAACGAGCAGTACTTC.

In this sample, this clonotype turned up many times. The chain combines TRBV18 with TRBJ2-7, with 7 positions matching TRBD2. V trimming: 2 bases; J trimming: 4 bases; junction bases outside the gene matches: 11. CDR1 KGHSH and CDR2 LQKENI come from the germline V gene. The CDR3 is 16 residues long. CDR3 protein: CASSPLPGTTTYEQYF. CDR3 nucleotides: TGTGCCAGCTCACCATTGCCCGGGACTACAACGTACGAGCAGTACTTC.

This clonotype occurred many times. A read error is likely here: a far larger clone is one base away. The CDR3 DNA is TGTGCCAGCAGTTTAAACTATGGCTACGCCTTC. Protein product: CASSLNYGYAF. The rearrangement uses TRBV28 and TRBJ1-2; D gene ambiguous. Germline lookup yields CDR1 MDHEN and CDR2 SYDVKM. The CDR3 has 11 residues.

There are many counts of this clonotype. The V gene is TRBV5-5, the J gene TRBJ2-5, with D maybe TRBD2 (6 bases). Trimming left V 3 bases short and J 5 bases short, with 11 bases between. Germline CDR1 SGHKS, CDR2 YYEKEE (reference sequence). The CDR3 loop spans 13 amino acids. The chain's CDR3 is CASSSVGRETQYF. The CDR3 DNA reads as TGTGCCAGCAGCTCAGTAGGGAGGGAGACCCAGTACTTC. Full variable domain (outside the CDR3, taken from reference TRBV5-5 and TRBJ2-5): DAGVTQSPTHLIKTRGQQVTLRCSPISGHKSVSWYQQVLGQGPQFIFQYYEKEERGRGNFPDRFSARQFPNYSSELNVNALLLGDSALYLCASSSVGRETQYFGPGTRLLVL.

This clonotype was counted at least ten times. The chain links TRBV2 to TRBJ1-1; 8 bases map to TRBD1. The CDR3 covers 14 residues. Germline trimming cut 3 bases from V and 7 bases from J; bases unmatched to any gene: 7. Per germline, CDR1 SNHLY and CDR2 FYNNEI. As DNA, the CDR3 is TGTGCCAGCAGTGACCCTTTAGACAGGGGTGAAGCTTTCTTT. This gives the protein CASSDPLDRGEAFF.

The V call is TRBV18, the J call TRBJ1-2, with D perhaps TRBD1 (6 bases). This CDR3 has 14 residues. With 2 bases removed from V and 6 bases from J, the gap between germline ends came to 13 bases. Germline CDR1 is KGHSH and CDR2 is LQKENI. This CDR3 is CASSPDRGLNGYTF. In nucleotides, the CDR3 is TGTGCCAGCTCACCAGATCGGGGGCTTAATGGCTACACCTTC.

The V call is TRBV19, the J call TRBJ1-1, with TRBD1 identical over 11 bases. CDR1 and CDR2 (germline): LNHDA, SQIVND (reference sequence). V lost 7 bases to trimming and J lost 1 base; unmatched junction nucleotides: 8. CDR3 size: 16 residues. CDR3 sequence reads: CASNPGQGVGNTEAFF. The CDR3 nucleotides read TGTGCCAGTAACCCGGGACAGGGGGTCGGGAACACTGAAGCTTTCTTT.

This clonotype came up a few times. This chain joins TRBV18 and TRBJ1-2; D is undetermined. Germline CDR1 is KGHSH and CDR2 is LQKENI. This CDR3 has 14 residues. Trimming stripped 2 bases from V and 3 bases from J, with 10 bases between. The CDR3 DNA follows: TGTGCCAGCTCACCAGGAAGGGAAGACTATGGCTACACCTTC. Residues: CASSPGREDYGYTF. The full variable domain, with the rest looked up from reference TRBV18 and TRBJ1-2, is NAGVMQNPRHLVRRRGQEARLRCSPMKGHSHVYWYRQLPEEGLKFMVYLQKENIIDESGMPKERFSAEFPKEGPSILRIQQVVRGDSAAYFCASSPGREDYGYTFGSGTRLTVV.

This clonotype has only a few counts. The chain recombines TRBV30 with TRBJ2-2; TRBD2 matches 7 bases. This CDR3 comprises 13 residues. Germline CDR1 and CDR2: GTSNPN and SVGIG (reference sequence). The V gene end was trimmed by 4 bases and the J gene end by 7 bases; junction bases not matched to a gene: 6. CDR3 in DNA: TGTGCCTGGATGGGCGGGAGCAACGGGGAGCTGTTTTTT. It translates to CAWMGGSNGELFF. The full variable domain, its missing parts supplied by reference TRBV30 and TRBJ2-2, is SQTIHQWPATLVQPVGSPLSLECTVEGTSNPNLYWYRQAAGRGLQLLFYSVGIGQISSEVPQNLSASRPQDRQFILSSKKLLLSDSGFYLCAWMGGSNGELFFGEGSRLTVL.

V usage is TRBV5-1 and J usage is TRBJ1-1, with D uncertain. The V end lost 0 bases, the J end lost 6 bases, and 12 bases lay between the germline ends. This CDR3 has 14 residues. Germline CDR1 is SGHRS and CDR2 is YFSETQ. CDR3 in amino acids: CASSLEWSLSEAFF. The DNA of the CDR3 is TGCGCCAGCAGCTTGGAATGGTCGCTATCTGAAGCTTTCTTT.

This clonotype was recorded at least ten times. The rearrangement uses TRBV7-9 and TRBJ2-7, with unresolved D. In germline, CDR1 is SEHNR, CDR2 FQNEAQ (reference sequence). V was trimmed by 5 bases and J by 4 bases, leaving 18 bases between them. The CDR3 covers 15 residues. Here the CDR3 reads CASSHPVEAPYEQYF. CDR3 DNA sequence: TGTGCCAGCAGCCACCCGGTGGAAGCCCCTTACGAGCAGTACTTC.

The sample holds many counts of this clonotype. The chain uses TRBV7-8 and TRBJ1-5; no reliable D call. The CDR3 length is 18 residues. The germline V and J ends were trimmed by 2 bases and 3 bases, with 20 bases remaining between them. Germline V gene data show CDR1 as SGHVS and CDR2 as FQNEAQ. For the CDR3, the DNA is TGTGCCAGCAGCTTATCGGTCAATGGCGCGGACGACAATCAGCCCCAGCATTTT. Residues: CASSLSVNGADDNQPQHF.

This clonotype occurred a few times. V and J are TRBV6-5 and TRBJ2-7; no reliable D call. V lost 0 bases, J lost 5 bases, and 14 bases lay in between. The CDR3 has 15 residues. CDR1 is MNHEY and CDR2 is SVGAGI in the germline V gene. DNA of the CDR3: TGTGCCAGCAGTTACTCTGAGGCCTCGGACGACGAGCAGTACTTC. Its protein is CASSYSEASDDEQYF.

For this clonotype: A junction end diverges from the germline sequence, so it may reflect a read error. CDR3 nucleotides: TGTGCCAGCAGTGAAGGCCCCATAAACTCCTACGATCAGTACTTC. It codes for CASSEGPINSYDQYF. V usage is TRBV6-1 and J usage is TRBJ2-7; the D is unclear. There are 15 residues in the CDR3. Germline loops: CDR1 MNHNS, CDR2 SASEGT.

The chain has TRBV7-2 and TRBJ2-5, with D perhaps assigned TRBD1 or TRBD2 (5 bases each). Germline V gene data show CDR1 as SGHTA and CDR2 as FQGNSA. CDR3 length equals 16 residues. With 2 bases removed from V and 7 bases from J, the gap between germline ends came to 20 bases. This chain's CDR3 is CASSLLRGRVKGTQYF. CDR3 bases: TGTGCCAGCAGCTTATTACGGGGCAGGGTTAAGGGGACCCAGTACTTC.

In its sample, this clonotype was seen many times. This sequence joins TRBV12-3 or TRBV12-4 and TRBJ1-1; no firm D call. The V and J ends lost 6 bases and 8 bases respectively, with 10 bases between them. CDR3 size: 11 residues. The CDR3 coding sequence is TGTGCCAGCAGCCGGTGGCGGGAAGCTTTCTTT. It translates to CASSRWREAFF.

This clonotype was recorded at least ten times. The chain has TRBV12-3 or TRBV12-4 and TRBJ1-2; 7 positions match TRBD1. CDR3 length: 15 amino acids. Trimming cost V 5 bases and J 2 bases; bases outside gene matches: 8. CDR3 amino acids: CASSAYSGQNYGYTF. For the CDR3, the DNA is TGTGCCAGCAGTGCATACTCGGGACAGAACTATGGCTACACCTTC.